This note documents a single T cell receptor (beta chain) sequence. The antigen is undetermined. The identical CDR3 is also encoded by other nucleotide sequences in the sample. Measured with immunoSEQ multiplex PCR; TCRdb has only the in-frame clones, and not every one. This sample has about 680,000 clones, with 89% found just once. Unmatched junction bases numbered 4, after V lost 6 bases and J lost 2 bases. Germline lookup yields CDR1 KGHSH and CDR2 LQKENI. This CDR3 is built from 14 residues. Specified treatment: about 20 received Ad26.COV2.S at low or high dose, single or two shots; five or six received placebo; per-sample allocation not given. Samples came from day 63 after the first vaccine or placebo injection. Expression of Wuhan-strain SARS-CoV-2 spike came from the Ad26 vector that formed the vaccine. The sample belongs to a study of Ad26.COV2.S vaccination and SARS-CoV-2 variants. Study-wide background: The vaccine Ad26.COV2.S was put into the muscle once, or twice with 56 days between.

Notes on the study in general: Assessments of TCR breadth and depth may have underestimated the total T cell responses. Spike-specific TCR breadth ran higher among vaccine recipients than placebo recipients.

This clonotype was obtained from a person between 18 and 60 years old who received the Ad26.COV2.S COVID-19 vaccine or a placebo. The rearrangement joins TRBV18 to TRBJ1-3, with 7 positions matching TRBD1. Sequencing was performed on peripheral blood, taken in a trial of Ad26.COV2.S vaccine versus placebo. The CDR3 nucleotides read TGTGCCAGCTCTCCCGACAGGGCTGGAAACACCATATATTTT. This encodes CASSPDRAGNTIYF.